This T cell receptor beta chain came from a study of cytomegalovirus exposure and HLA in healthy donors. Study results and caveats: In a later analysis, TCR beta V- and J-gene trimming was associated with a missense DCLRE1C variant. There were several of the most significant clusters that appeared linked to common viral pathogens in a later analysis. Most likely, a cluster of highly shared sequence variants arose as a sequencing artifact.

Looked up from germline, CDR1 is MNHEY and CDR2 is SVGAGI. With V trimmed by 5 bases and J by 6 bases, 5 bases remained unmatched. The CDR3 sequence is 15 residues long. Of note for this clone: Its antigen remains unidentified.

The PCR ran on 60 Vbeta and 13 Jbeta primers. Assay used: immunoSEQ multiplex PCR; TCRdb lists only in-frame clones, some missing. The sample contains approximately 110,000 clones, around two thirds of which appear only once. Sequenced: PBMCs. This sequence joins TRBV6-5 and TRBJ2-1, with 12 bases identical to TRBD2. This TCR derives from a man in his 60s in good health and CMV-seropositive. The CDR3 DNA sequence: TGTGCCAGCAGTCGCACTAGCGGGGGGTTCAATGAGCAGTTCTTC. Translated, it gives CASSRTSGGFNEQFF.